This note documents a single T cell receptor (beta chain) sequence. The sample is drawn from a study of shared clonotypes between healthy human individuals. Generated by immunoSEQ multiplex PCR, the TCRdb table keeps only in-frame clones and is missing some. The sample has 1,500,000 or so clones, approximately 97% seen once. Sequenced: naive CD4+ T cells sorted from blood. Stated subset: CD45RA+ positively selected. This TCR was recovered from a man aged 30 to 39 in good health.

CDR3 amino acids: CASSQGSSGSYPYEQYF. CDR3 sequence (DNA): TGCGCCAGCAGCCAAGGATCCAGCGGGTCGTACCCCTACGAGCAGTACTTC. The V and J genes are TRBV4-1 and TRBJ2-7; a possible D gene is TRBD2 (6 bases). V was shortened by 1 base and J by 2 bases, with 18 bases between the two germline ends. The CDR3 has 17 amino acids. Germline CDR1 is MGHRA and CDR2 is YSYEKL.